The 32 T cell receptor beta chains below were found in one sample sequenced in a study of blood T cell repertoires in COVID-19. Generated by immunoSEQ multiplex PCR, the TCRdb table keeps only in-frame clones and is missing some. The sample shows a few hundred thousand clones, around 86% of them seen only once. Sequenced material: peripheral blood. The receptors stem from a man in his fifties with active or convalescent COVID-19.

This clone was recorded only once. The chain links TRBV2 to TRBJ2-6; perhaps TRBD2 as D (5 bases). The CDR3 is 15 amino acids. Germline CDR1 reads SNHLY; CDR2 reads FYNNEI. Trimming removed 8 bases at V and 0 bases at J, with 11 bases between. The CDR3 nucleotides are TGTGCCAGCGGAGGCGGCTACTCTGGGGCCAACGTCCTGACTTTC. This codes for CASGGGYSGANVLTF.

The chain combines TRBV27 with TRBJ1-2; the match to TRBD1 covers 10 bases. Per the germline V gene, CDR1 is MNHEY and CDR2 is SMNVEV (reference sequence). After removal of 5 bases from V and 4 bases from J, the junction contained 10 bases not matched to a gene. The CDR3 length is 16 residues. CDR3 nucleotides: TGTGCCAGCAGTCCCGCCGACAGGGGGCTTAGCTATGGCTACACCTTC. Protein sequence: CASSPADRGLSYGYTF.

V gene TRBV19 combines with J gene TRBJ2-7; 10 bases line up with TRBD1. The ends lost 4 bases at V and 2 bases at J; junction bases unmatched: 2. This CDR3 is 14 amino acids long. Germline V CDR1 and CDR2: LNHDA, SQIVND (reference sequence). This chain's CDR3 is CASSTGQGTYEQYF. The DNA of the CDR3 is TGTGCCAGTAGTACGGGACAGGGGACCTACGAGCAGTACTTC. The entire variable domain, with the rest obtained from reference TRBV19 and TRBJ2-7, is as follows: DGGITQSPKYLFRKEGQNVTLSCEQNLNHDAMYWYRQDPGQGLRLIYYSQIVNDFQKGDIAEGYSVSREKKESFPLTVTSAQKNPTAFYLCASSTGQGTYEQYFGPGTRLTVT.

The chain links TRBV2 to TRBJ2-6, with 13 bases matching TRBD2. Unmatched junction bases numbered 4, after V lost 5 bases and J lost 0 bases. This CDR3 is built from 18 residues. Germline V gene sequence: CDR1 SNHLY, CDR2 FYNNEI. The CDR3 DNA reads TGTGCCAGCAGTAAACTAGCGGGAGGGGTCTCTGGGGCCAACGTCCTGACTTTC. Translated, it gives CASSKLAGGVSGANVLTF.

V and J are TRBV18 and TRBJ1-2; D ambiguous. The V gene's germline CDR1 is KGHSH and CDR2 LQKENI. The germline V and J ends were trimmed by 0 bases and 2 bases, with 7 bases remaining between them. This CDR3 comprises 14 residues. The CDR3 DNA reads TGTGCCAGCTCACCACCGAACGGGAACTATGGCTACACCTTC. Its translation is CASSPPNGNYGYTF.

This clone has only one observation. J is TRBJ1-5 and V is TRBV5-5, with D possibly TRBD1 on 5 matching bases. V gave up 0 bases and J gave up 3 bases, with 13 bases separating them. The length of the CDR3 is 16 residues. CDR1 and CDR2 from the germline V gene are SGHKS and YYEKEE (reference sequence). CDR3 sequence: CASSLVPGSSNQPQHF. DNA for the CDR3: TGTGCCAGCAGCTTGGTGCCAGGGTCCTCCAATCAGCCCCAGCATTTT.

V is TRBV28 and J is TRBJ1-4, with D possibly TRBD1 on 5 matching bases. Germline V CDR1 and CDR2: MDHEN, SYDVKM. V lost 7 bases and J lost 2, with 17 bases in between. The length of the CDR3 is 16 residues. Here the CDR3 DNA reads TGTGCCAGCACCCAACCTGCAGGGAAGACTAATGAAAAACTGTTTTTT. It specifies CASTQPAGKTNEKLFF.

The V call is TRBV9, the J call TRBJ1-2; D call uncertain. Germline values: CDR1 SGDLS, CDR2 YYNGEE. V dropped 4 bases and J dropped 9 bases, with 22 bases sitting between them. The CDR3 totals 15 residues. CDR3 in DNA: TGTGCCAGCAGCCCCCGACTTGGGTCAACCGATCGCTACACCTTC. The encoded protein is CASSPRLGSTDRYTF.

CDR3 amino acids: CASSLSQGGYTF. For the CDR3, the DNA is TGTGCCAGCAGCTTATCGCAGGGAGGCTACACCTTC. V gene TRBV7-3 combines with J gene TRBJ1-2, with a possible D match to TRBD1 (5 bases). V lost 2 bases to trimming and J lost 8 bases, with 9 bases between them. The germline gives CDR1 SGHTA, CDR2 FQGTGA. The CDR3 runs 12 residues.

The chain combines TRBV9 with TRBJ2-3; TRBD2 agrees at 10 bases. This CDR3 comprises 15 residues. Germline V gives CDR1 SGDLS, CDR2 YYNGEE. V shed 3 bases and J 2 bases; nucleotides not matched to a gene: 3. The chain's CDR3 is CASSETSGPTDTQYF. The CDR3 nucleotides read TGTGCCAGCAGCGAGACTAGCGGGCCCACAGATACGCAGTATTTT.

V is TRBV11-2 and J is TRBJ1-2, with D tentatively TRBD1 (6 bases). Trimming cost V 5 bases and J 4 bases, with 14 bases left between them. CDR3 size: 14 residues. In germline, CDR1 is SGHAT, CDR2 FQNNGV. The DNA of the CDR3 is TGTGCCAGCAGCCCGAGGGGGACCCTCTATGGCTACACCTTC. Translated: CASSPRGTLYGYTF.

V is TRBV28 and J is TRBJ1-4; 9 nucleotides line up with TRBD1. V was pared by 4 bases and J by 4 bases, with 10 bases of the junction left unmatched. The CDR3 consists of 17 residues. Germline-derived CDR1 and CDR2 are MDHEN and SYDVKM. The CDR3 protein is CASSSPIGQGFNEKLFF. The CDR3 region has the DNA TGTGCCAGCAGTTCCCCCATTGGACAGGGGTTTAATGAAAAACTGTTTTTT.

This chain connects TRBV6-5 to TRBJ2-2; no firm D call. The germline V and J ends were trimmed by 1 base and 4 bases, with 7 bases remaining between them. The germline CDR1 and CDR2 sequences are MNHEY and SVGAGI. The CDR3 runs to 14 residues. The CDR3 DNA reads as TGTGCCAGCAGTTACTGGGCTTCCACCGGGGAGCTGTTTTTT. Its protein is CASSYWASTGELFF.

The V and J genes are TRBV19 and TRBJ2-3; possibly TRBD2 for D (7 bases). Trimming shortened V by 4 bases and J by 4 bases, and 12 bases separated the two germline ends. This CDR3 region has 14 residues. Germline V gene lookup returns CDR1 LNHDA and CDR2 SQIVND (reference sequence). The DNA of the CDR3 is TGTGCCAGTAGTAAGGGGGGGGCCTCAGATACGCAGTATTTT. Its translation: CASSKGGASDTQYF.

This clone was found a few times. The rearrangement joins TRBV27 to TRBJ1-4; D might be TRBD1 (6 bases). With 8 bases removed from V and 8 bases from J, the gap between germline ends came to 18 bases. The CDR3 is made up of 14 amino acids. Germline values: CDR1 MNHEY, CDR2 SMNVEV (reference sequence). The CDR3 sequence: CASGSGGAGEKLFF. In nucleotides, the CDR3 is TGTGCCAGCGGCTCCGGGGGGGCAGGGGAAAAACTGTTTTTT.

V gene TRBV7-3 combines with J gene TRBJ2-1; 10 nucleotides agree with TRBD2. The V gene end was trimmed by 4 bases and the J gene end by 6 bases; junction bases not matched to a gene: 3. The CDR3 is 14 residues long. Germline loops: CDR1 SGHTA, CDR2 FQGTGA. The CDR3 nucleotides read TGTGCCAGCAGCTCTTCTAGCGGGAGCAATGAGCAGTTCTTC. Its translation: CASSSSSGSNEQFF.

This chain joins TRBV19 and TRBJ2-1; TRBD2 agrees at 7 bases. Germline V lookup: CDR1 LNHDA, CDR2 SQIVND (reference sequence). J lost 7 bases, V lost 6 bases, and 12 bases had no gene match. The CDR3 is made up of 15 amino acids. In nucleotides, the CDR3 is TGTGCCAGTAGCGGGTTGGGAGGGCCAGGAAATGAGCAGTTCTTC. Its translation: CASSGLGGPGNEQFF.

The gene calls are TRBV5-1 and TRBJ1-2; D is uncertain. The CDR3 loop spans 14 amino acids. The V and J ends lost 0 bases and 0 bases respectively, with 6 bases between them. Germline V gene lookup returns CDR1 SGHRS and CDR2 YFSETQ. The CDR3 is CASSLASPNYGYTF. In DNA, the CDR3 is TGCGCCAGCAGCTTGGCCAGTCCTAACTATGGCTACACCTTC.

This chain connects TRBV5-5 to TRBJ1-4, with no clear D. Trimming removed 0 bases at V and 4 bases at J, with 16 bases between. Germline assignment: CDR1 SGHKS and CDR2 YYEKEE (reference sequence). This CDR3 is 17 amino acids long. The CDR3 sequence is CASSLARGSYHNEKLFF. CDR3 DNA: TGTGCCAGCAGCTTGGCCAGAGGATCGTACCATAATGAAAAACTGTTTTTT.

This sequence joins TRBV28 and TRBJ2-7; TRBD1 matches 8 bases. With 8 bases clipped from V and 3 bases from J, the junction kept 6 bases outside the gene matches. Germline CDR1 reads MDHEN; CDR2 reads SYDVKM. This CDR3 comprises 13 residues. The CDR3 reads CASEDRVFYEQYF. Here the CDR3 DNA reads TGTGCCAGCGAGGACAGGGTGTTCTACGAGCAGTACTTC. Using reference TRBV28 and TRBJ2-7 for the parts outside the CDR3, the full variable domain is DVKVTQSSRYLVKRTGEKVFLECVQDMDHENMFWYRQDPGLGLRLIYFSYDVKMKEKGDIPEGYSVSREKKERFSLILESASTNQTSMYLCASEDRVFYEQYFGPGTRLTVT.

The gene calls are TRBV19 and TRBJ2-5, with unresolved D. The CDR3 is 13 amino acids. V lost 6 bases and J lost 0, with 8 bases in between. CDR1 is LNHDA and CDR2 is SQIVND in the germline V gene (reference sequence). The CDR3 loop is CASSSRDQETQYF. Here the CDR3 DNA reads TGTGCCAGTAGCAGCCGGGACCAAGAGACCCAGTACTTC.

The sample holds one count of this clone. The genes are TRBV5-1 and TRBJ2-2; 9 bases line up with TRBD1. Germline values: CDR1 SGHRS, CDR2 YFSETQ. The trim removed 4 bases at V and 1 base at J, leaving 5 bases unmatched. This CDR3 has 16 residues. The DNA of the CDR3 is TGCGCCAGCAGCCTGTCGACAGGGGGGAACACCGGGGAGCTGTTTTTT. Translated, it gives CASSLSTGGNTGELFF.

The chain couples TRBV5-4 to TRBJ2-7; TRBD2 aligns across 10 bases. This CDR3 spans 15 amino acids. Germline V gene lookup returns CDR1 SGHNT and CDR2 YYREEE (reference sequence). V shed 2 bases and J 2 bases; nucleotides not matched to a gene: 4. The CDR3 DNA follows: TGTGCCAGCAGCTTCGGAGCGGGGGGGCCCTACGAGCAGTACTTC. Protein product: CASSFGAGGPYEQYF.

The gene calls are TRBV5-1 and TRBJ2-7, with TRBD1 identical over 8 bases. Unmatched junction bases numbered 5, after V lost 2 bases and J lost 4 bases. Germline V gene sequence: CDR1 SGHRS, CDR2 YFSETQ. The CDR3 is 14 residues long. The CDR3 DNA reads as TGCGCCAGCAGCTTTAACAGGGGGGAATACGAGCAGTACTTC. Translating gives CASSFNRGEYEQYF.

The chain couples TRBV30 to TRBJ1-2; possibly TRBD1 for D (5 bases). Germline assignment: CDR1 GTSNPN and CDR2 SVGIG (reference sequence). The CDR3 runs 11 residues. Here the CDR3 DNA reads TGTGCGACAGAAACTAACTATGGCTACACCTTC. Translated, it gives CATETNYGYTF.

CDR3 in amino acids: CAWSVEDSRNSPLHF. The CDR3 DNA follows: TGTGCCTGGAGTGTAGAGGACAGTAGGAATTCACCCCTCCACTTT. The rearrangement uses TRBV30 and TRBJ1-6; D possibly corresponds to TRBD1 (6 bases). The CDR3 runs 15 residues. The germline V gene encodes CDR1 GTSNPN and CDR2 SVGIG (reference sequence). Trimming cost V 0 bases and J 7 bases, with 13 bases left between them.

The V and J genes are TRBV21-1 and TRBJ2-3; the D segment call TRBD2 is taken from the table without a DNA check. TRBV21-1 is shown as a pseudogene. The CDR3 consists of 18 residues. The CDR3 spells CASSKALGLAGTTDTQYF. CDR3 DNA: TGTGCCAGCAGCAAAGCGCTGGGACTAGCGGGGACCACAGATACGCAGTATTTT.

This clone has just one count. V and J are TRBV19 and TRBJ1-3; tentative D call: TRBD1 (5 bases). This CDR3 has 14 residues. Germline CDR1 is LNHDA and CDR2 is SQIVND (reference sequence). V dropped 9 bases and J dropped 1 base, with 13 bases sitting between them. CDR3 sequence reads: CASGRQISGNTIYF. For the CDR3, the DNA is TGTGCCAGCGGGAGACAGATTTCTGGAAACACCATATATTTT. Full variable domain (missing parts from reference TRBV19 and TRBJ1-3): DGGITQSPKYLFRKEGQNVTLSCEQNLNHDAMYWYRQDPGQGLRLIYYSQIVNDFQKGDIAEGYSVSREKKESFPLTVTSAQKNPTAFYLCASGRQISGNTIYFGEGSWLTVV.

V is TRBV28 and J is TRBJ2-1; D might be TRBD2 (6 bases). This CDR3 region has 17 residues. With 6 bases removed from V and 8 bases from J, the gap between germline ends came to 26 bases. CDR1 and CDR2 (germline): MDHEN, SYDVKM. The CDR3 DNA is TGTGCCAGCAGCTCCGCCCGCCAGGGAGGTTATGGCGATGAGCAGTTCTTC. The encoded protein is CASSSARQGGYGDEQFF. Supplemented by reference TRBV28 and TRBJ2-1, the full variable domain reads DVKVTQSSRYLVKRTGEKVFLECVQDMDHENMFWYRQDPGLGLRLIYFSYDVKMKEKGDIPEGYSVSREKKERFSLILESASTNQTSMYLCASSSARQGGYGDEQFFGPGTRLTVL.

This chain joins TRBV5-8 and TRBJ2-2; 7 bases match TRBD1. The CDR3 has 19 amino acids. The germline V gene encodes CDR1 SGHTS and CDR2 YDEGEE. J gave up 2 bases and V 4 bases, and 17 bases lay outside the gene matches. The CDR3 here is CASSLNPTHRGPNTGELFF. The CDR3, as DNA: TGTGCCAGCAGCCTAAACCCTACACACAGGGGACCTAACACCGGGGAGCTGTTTTTT.

The CDR3 spells CASRADGTNTEAFF. The DNA of the CDR3 is TGTGCCAGTAGAGCGGACGGAACGAACACTGAAGCTTTCTTT. This sequence joins TRBV19 and TRBJ1-1, with D hard to call. Trimming left V 6 bases short and J 1 base short, with 12 bases between. The CDR3 is made up of 14 amino acids. Germline lookup yields CDR1 LNHDA and CDR2 SQIVND (reference sequence).

V and J are TRBV28 and TRBJ2-3; TRBD2 matches 11 bases. In germline, CDR1 is MDHEN, CDR2 SYDVKM. The V and J ends lost 5 bases and 5 bases, in that order; junction bases with no gene match: 6. The CDR3 is 15 residues long. In DNA, the CDR3 is TGTGCCAGCAGTCTTATAGCGGGGGGGCAAGATACGCAGTATTTT. Protein sequence: CASSLIAGGQDTQYF.